This T cell receptor (beta chain) was sequenced in a study of T cell changes during pregnancy in multiple sclerosis (dated by TCRdb to about 2019). For the study in its entirety: The study examined how the T cell repertoire changed over the course of pregnancy in women with multiple sclerosis.

As regards this clone: This receptor's antigen is unknown. Qualities for individual bases were not recorded, and no much larger clone is one base off.

The library was made by the immunoSEQ multiplex PCR assay. TCRdb limited this immuneACCESS table to in-frame rearrangements with V and J called. A share of clones is missing; checked studies link under half to unresolved V genes, and the rest is unexplained. The sample table holds 39,000 or so clones, of which 80% to 95% were seen once. The top ten hold over 8% of the sample. This TCR came from a female donor with multiple sclerosis, enrolled in a pregnancy study. Sequenced material: CD8+ T cells from peripheral blood mononuclear cells, taken in the first trimester of pregnancy.

The DNA sequence follows: TGTGCCAGCAGCCCCAGTTCCAGGGGCTACGAGCAGTACTTC. Translation gives CASSPSSRGYEQYF. The chain links TRBV7-2 with TRBJ2-7, with a tentative D gene TRBD1 over 6 matching bases. In the germline V gene, CDR1 corresponds to SGHTA and CDR2 to FQGNSA. The CDR3 contains 14 residues, cysteine and phenylalanine counted. Just CDR3 DNA is preserved here, 42 bases in frame from base 1. V is cut by 5 bases and J by 3 bases, and the space between the germline ends is 14 bases.